Listed below are T cell receptor beta chains from one sample, sequenced in a study of blood T cell repertoires in COVID-19. TCRdb keeps only in-frame clones here, not all; method: immunoSEQ multiplex PCR. The sample has about 81,000 clones, about nine tenths seen once; the top ten hold about 1.9%. Sequenced sample: peripheral blood. Receptor source: a woman aged 45-65 years in a cohort sampled during active COVID-19. Each CDR3 is given with its conserved first and last residue. A D gene is named only where the DNA matches it firmly. Clone size is shown for a subset of rows, as once, few, many or a class of expanded clone.

>.|TRBJ2-7|.|TRBV5-5
CASSPLAGTGTYEQYF
TGTGCCAGCAGCCCTTTAGCGGGGACAGGGACCTACGAGCAGTACTTC
>TRBD1|TRBJ1-5|.|TRBV6-6
CASLRAQGIQPQHF
TGTGCCAGCCTCAGGGCACAGGGGATCCAGCCCCAGCATTTT
>TRBD1|TRBJ2-2|.|TRBV7-8
CASSASGTANTGELFF
TGTGCCAGCAGCGCATCCGGGACAGCGAACACCGGGGAGCTGTTTTTT
>TRBD1|TRBJ1-1|.|TRBV28
CASTPGDRDTEAFF
TGTGCCAGCACTCCGGGGGACAGGGACACTGAAGCTTTCTTT
>.|TRBJ2-2|.|TRBV19
CASRVNTGELFF
TGTGCCAGTCGAGTGAACACCGGGGAGCTGTTTTTT
>TRBD1|TRBJ1-4|.|TRBV29-1
CSGRTGTNEKLFF
TGCAGCGGTAGGACAGGGACTAATGAAAAACTGTTTTTT
>.|TRBJ1-4|.|TRBV14
CASSQGAKEKLFF
TGTGCCAGCAGCCAGGGGGCAAAGGAAAAACTGTTTTTT
>.|TRBJ2-1|.|TRBV10-1
CASSEGHPPDNEQFF
TGCGCCAGCAGTGAGGGTCACCCCCCGGACAATGAGCAGTTCTTC
>TRBD1|TRBJ2-7|.|TRBV6-2/TRBV6-3
CASSYDRGEQYF
TGTGCCAGCAGTTACGACAGGGGCGAGCAGTACTTC
>TRBD1|TRBJ1-4|.|TRBV6-5
CASSYLARGHEKLFF
TGTGCCAGCAGTTACTTGGCCAGGGGGCATGAAAAACTGTTTTTT
>.|TRBJ1-6|.|TRBV28
CASAGGGVLQSRRF
TGTGCCAGCGCTGGGGGCGGAGTACTCCAGTCCCGGAGGTTT
>.|TRBJ2-3|.|TRBV2
CASSVSADTQYF
TGTGCCAGCAGTGTGTCCGCGGATACGCAGTATTTT
>.|TRBJ1-4|.|TRBV5-1
CASSYSGATNEKLFF
TGCGCCAGCAGCTACTCAGGGGCAACTAATGAAAAACTGTTTTTT
>.|TRBJ2-1|.|TRBV5-3
CARIAGWGPPDEQFF
TGTGCCAGAATTGCCGGCTGGGGGCCCCCCGATGAGCAGTTCTTC
>.|TRBJ1-2|.|TRBV19
CASSKGSGVVVDGYTF
TGTGCCAGTAGCAAAGGGAGCGGGGTTGTTGTCGATGGCTACACCTTC
>TRBD2|TRBJ2-2|.|TRBV3-1/TRBV3-2
CASSPGLAGVGGELFF
TGTGCCAGCAGCCCGGGACTAGCGGGAGTGGGCGGGGAGCTGTTTTTT
>TRBD2|TRBJ2-1|.|TRBV24-1
CATMAGVTNEQFF
TGTGCCACCATGGCGGGAGTGACGAATGAGCAGTTCTTC
>.|TRBJ1-3|.|TRBV21-1
CASSKVTDGNTIYF
TGTGCCAGCAGCAAAGTAACTGATGGAAACACCATATATTTT
>.|TRBJ2-5|.|TRBV28
CASSSGYQETQYF
TGTGCCAGCAGTTCCGGGTACCAAGAGACCCAGTACTTC
>TRBD2|TRBJ2-3|.|TRBV28
CASSPLASGRWADTQYF
TGTGCCAGCAGCCCCCTTGCGAGCGGGAGGTGGGCAGATACGCAGTATTTT
>TRBD1|TRBJ2-7|.|TRBV28
CASSLPGQVYEQYF
TGTGCCAGCAGTCTCCCGGGACAGGTCTACGAGCAGTACTTC
>TRBD1|TRBJ2-3|.|TRBV7-3
CASSLGQGAGTQYF
TGTGCCAGCAGCTTGGGACAGGGGGCGGGTACGCAGTATTTT
>TRBD1|TRBJ2-2|.|TRBV7-6
CASSFVQGWTGELFF
TGTGCCAGCAGCTTCGTACAGGGGTGGACCGGGGAGCTGTTTTTT
>TRBD1|TRBJ1-4|.|TRBV7-8
CASSPDRGHSEKLFF
TGTGCCAGCAGCCCTGACAGGGGGCATAGTGAAAAACTGTTTTTT
>.|TRBJ1-3|.|TRBV6-1
CASSEGTGLSNTIYF
TGTGCCAGCAGTGAAGGTACAGGGCTTTCGAACACCATATATTTT
>.|TRBJ2-1|.|TRBV11-2
CASSLRFSSPGQFF
TGTGCCAGCAGCTTACGATTTAGTTCACCTGGGCAGTTCTTC
>.|TRBJ2-5|.|TRBV11-2
CASSLGEKETQYF
TGTGCCAGCAGCTTAGGGGAGAAAGAGACCCAGTACTTC
>.|TRBJ1-1|.|TRBV4-1
CASSREFNTEAFF
TGCGCCAGCAGCCGCGAGTTTAACACTGAAGCTTTCTTT
>.|TRBJ1-5|.|TRBV24-1
CATSDLTDQPQHF
TGTGCCACCAGTGATTTGACGGATCAGCCCCAGCATTTT
>.|TRBJ2-7|.|TRBV6-6
CASKGTGLGEQYF
TGTGCCAGCAAGGGAACAGGGCTGGGCGAGCAGTACTTC
>.|TRBJ2-3|.|TRBV18
CASSPRPLDTQYF
TGTGCCAGCTCACCACGGCCCCTTGATACGCAGTATTTT
>.|TRBJ2-3|.|TRBV28
CASRSRTTSTDTQYF
TGTGCCAGCCGCTCTCGGACTACTTCCACAGATACGCAGTATTTT
>TRBD1|TRBJ1-5|.|TRBV27
CARRRKAGGFQPQHF
TGTGCCCGCCGACGAAAAGCAGGGGGGTTCCAGCCCCAGCATTTT
>.|TRBJ2-7|.|TRBV4-1
CASSQVQSYEQYF
TGCGCCAGCAGCCAAGTGCAGTCCTACGAGCAGTACTTC
>.|TRBJ2-1|.|TRBV18
CASSSGRRGTYNEQFF
TGTGCCAGCTCATCGGGACGGAGGGGCACCTACAATGAGCAGTTCTTC
>.|TRBJ2-1|.|TRBV6-5
CASAMARSYNEQFF
TGTGCCTCCGCTATGGCGCGGAGCTACAATGAGCAGTTCTTC
>TRBD1|TRBJ2-7|once|TRBV3-1/TRBV3-2
CASSQRTFETGEKQYF
TGTGCCAGCAGCCAAAGGACGTTTGAGACAGGGGAAAAGCAGTACTTC
>.|TRBJ2-5|.|TRBV13
CASSSSLGTKETQYF
TGTGCCAGCAGCTCCTCTCTTGGGACAAAAGAGACCCAGTACTTC
>.|TRBJ2-2|.|TRBV10-1
CASTLSPGGSGELFF
TGCGCCAGCACCCTAAGCCCGGGTGGATCCGGGGAGCTGTTTTTT
>.|TRBJ2-7|.|TRBV29-1
CSVEKSGSRDYEQYF
TGCAGCGTTGAAAAATCGGGGAGCCGGGACTACGAGCAGTACTTC
>.|TRBJ1-5|once|TRBV6-1
CASSEAWGPEPQHF
TGTGCCAGCAGTGAAGCCTGGGGGCCGGAGCCCCAGCATTTT
>.|TRBJ1-2|.|TRBV19
CASTDTYGYTF
TGTGCCAGTACCGACACCTATGGCTACACCTTC
>.|TRBJ1-1|.|TRBV6-5
CASRRTENTEAFF
TGTGCCAGCAGGAGGACAGAGAACACTGAAGCTTTCTTT
>TRBD1|TRBJ1-4|.|TRBV6-5
CASSSDRERYEKLFF
TGTGCCAGCAGTTCTGACAGGGAACGGTATGAAAAACTGTTTTTT
>TRBD1|TRBJ2-1|.|TRBV7-9
CASTIPGQGWNEQFF
TGTGCCAGCACAATTCCGGGACAGGGGTGGAATGAGCAGTTCTTC